Shown below are 9 T cell receptor beta chains from a single sample sequenced in a study of T cell repertoires in cytomegalovirus infection. TCRdb called the reads again in MiXCR, with one record for every CDR3 protein. The data hold roughly 120,000 distinct CDR3 sequences, with around 31% observed a single time. No cognate antigen is known for these TCRs. The sample consisted of CD8+ T cells from cultured PBMCs, taken from culture after CMV antigen stimulation. The origin of the receptors is a human donor in good health (CMV status not recorded). Some clones in this sample may be carry-over from other donors' samples.

V and J are TRBV11-1 and TRBJ2-7, with 11 bases fitting TRBD1. The germline V gene encodes CDR1 SGHAT and CDR2 FQDESV (reference sequence). After removal of 5 bases from V and 5 bases from J, the junction contained 8 bases not matched to a gene. The CDR3 runs 15 residues. The CDR3 loop is CASSPGQGALHEQYF. The CDR3 DNA sequence: TGTGCCAGCAGCCCTGGACAGGGGGCGCTTCACGAGCAGTACTTC.

This clonotype has a handful of counts. The CDR3 DNA reads TGTGCCAGCAGTAAGACAGCATTGGGCGTCAGGGTTGAAGCTTTCTTT. Amino acid sequence: CASSKTALGVRVEAFF. The chain recombines TRBV27 with TRBJ1-1; TRBD1 might be the D (5 bases). The CDR3 extends over 16 amino acids. Trimming left V 5 bases short and J 7 bases short, with 23 bases between. CDR1 and CDR2 (germline): MNHEY, SMNVEV (reference sequence).

The chain is built from TRBV4-1 and TRBJ1-1; D might be TRBD1 (6 bases). Trimming took off 0 bases at V and 4 bases at J, with 9 bases between the two ends. Germline assignment: CDR1 MGHRA and CDR2 YSYEKL. The CDR3 contains 14 residues. Here the CDR3 reads CASSQDAGVTEAFF. CDR3 nucleotide sequence: TGCGCCAGCAGCCAAGATGCAGGGGTCACTGAAGCTTTCTTT.

The chain employs TRBV5-1 and TRBJ2-1; D not certain. The CDR3 consists of 14 residues. Germline CDR1 is SGHRS and CDR2 is YFSETQ. The ends were cut back, 1 base at V and 1 base at J, with 6 bases in the middle. CDR3 DNA sequence: TGCGCCAGCAGCTTGCACAGTTCCTACAATGAGCAGTTCTTC. Translated: CASSLHSSYNEQFF. Complete variable domain (other parts from reference TRBV5-1 and TRBJ2-1): KAGVTQTPRYLIKTRGQQVTLSCSPISGHRSVSWYQQTPGQGLQFLFEYFSETQRNKGNFPGRFSGRQFSNSRSEMNVSTLELGDSALYLCASSLHSSYNEQFFGPGTRLTVL.

This clonotype was seen only a few times. V is TRBV9 and J is TRBJ1-1, with D uncertain. The CDR3 is 13 residues long. Germline V gene lookup returns CDR1 SGDLS and CDR2 YYNGEE. V lost 0 bases to trimming and J lost 1 base, with 4 bases between them. Here the CDR3 DNA reads TGTGCCAGCAGCGTAGATTGGAACACTGAAGCTTTCTTT. Translated: CASSVDWNTEAFF. Based on the CDR3 plus reference TRBV9 and TRBJ1-1, the full variable domain is DSGVTQTPKHLITATGQRVTLRCSPRSGDLSVYWYQQSLDQGLQFLIQYYNGEERAKGNILERFSAQQFPDLHSELNLSSLELGDSALYFCASSVDWNTEAFFGQGTRLTVV.

This clonotype was seen at least ten times. The chain joins TRBV20-1 to TRBJ2-7, with 8 positions matching TRBD1. The V gene end was trimmed by 3 bases and the J gene end by 0 bases; junction bases not matched to a gene: 7. Germline V CDR1 and CDR2: DFQATT, SNEGSKA (reference sequence). The CDR3 is 15 residues long. CDR3 residues: CSAREGQEGSYEQYF. The CDR3 DNA sequence: TGCAGTGCTAGGGAGGGACAGGAGGGCTCCTACGAGCAGTACTTC.

A few counts support this clonotype. V gene TRBV6-2 or TRBV6-3 combines with J gene TRBJ2-1, with D tentatively TRBD1 (7 bases). CDR1 is MNHEY, CDR2 SVGEGT, per germline. The length of the CDR3 is 15 residues. Trimming pared 7 bases from V and 6 bases from J, leaving 19 bases between. CDR3 in amino acids: CASTPVAGGSNEQFF. CDR3 in DNA: TGTGCCAGCACGCCGGTTGCAGGGGGGTCCAATGAGCAGTTCTTC.

This clonotype was counted between two and nine times. V gene TRBV12-3 or TRBV12-4 combines with J gene TRBJ2-1, with D tentatively TRBD2 (7 bases). V was shortened by 10 bases and J by 8 bases, with 18 bases between the two germline ends. The CDR3 covers 13 residues. CDR3 region: CANTRGGPDEQFF. As DNA, the CDR3 is TGTGCCAATACTCGCGGGGGCCCGGATGAGCAGTTCTTC.

The chain carries TRBV7-9 and TRBJ2-3, with TRBD1 as a possible D gene (6 bases). The CDR3 runs 17 residues. The V and J ends lost 3 bases and 4 bases respectively, with 20 bases between them. The germline gives CDR1 SEHNR, CDR2 FQNEAQ (reference sequence). In DNA, the CDR3 is TGTGCCAGCAGCTTTCACCCCGACAGGCCTCAGCCAGATACGCAGTATTTT. Protein sequence: CASSFHPDRPQPDTQYF.